Below are 16 T cell receptor beta chains sequenced from a single sample in a study of cytomegalovirus exposure and HLA in healthy donors. 60 Vbeta and 13 Jbeta primers were used in PCR. Profiling relied on immunoSEQ multiplex PCR, and the TCRdb table lists in-frame clones only, not all of them. The data hold roughly 80,000 clones, with over 60% observed a single time. The specimen was PBMCs. The source of these receptors is a woman aged 35 to 49 in good health and CMV-seropositive.

The V and J genes are TRBV27 and TRBJ2-1, with D perhaps matching TRBD2 (5 bases). This CDR3 has 12 amino acids. V lost 6 bases and J 9 bases, leaving 12 bases between the germline ends. The germline V gene encodes CDR1 MNHEY and CDR2 SMNVEV (reference sequence). This CDR3 reads CASSPGRGEQFF. The CDR3 region has the DNA TGTGCCAGCAGCCCAGGACGGGGTGAGCAGTTCTTC.

The chain has TRBV19 and TRBJ2-2, with 8 bases identical to TRBD1. This CDR3 has 15 amino acids. In germline, CDR1 is LNHDA, CDR2 SQIVND (reference sequence). V dropped 3 bases and J dropped 6; count of bases not matched to a gene: 6. The chain's CDR3 is CASSIRDRTAGELFF. CDR3 coding DNA: TGTGCCAGTAGTATCCGGGACAGGACGGCCGGGGAGCTGTTTTTT.

V is TRBV6-1 and J is TRBJ2-7; D not resolved. Germline CDR1 and CDR2: MNHNS and SASEGT. Trimming left V 1 base short and J 3 bases short, with 4 bases between. CDR3 size: 12 residues. The CDR3 sequence: CASSEGSYEQYF. CDR3 DNA sequence: TGTGCCAGCAGTGAAGGGAGCTACGAGCAGTACTTC.

This clone has only a few counts. The chain has TRBV5-5 and TRBJ1-6; TRBD1 is a possible D gene (5 bases). Trimming took 2 bases from V and 0 from J, leaving 9 bases between them. The CDR3 consists of 16 residues. CDR1 and CDR2 (germline): SGHKS, YYEKEE (reference sequence). CDR3 loop: CASSFGHRSYNSPLHF. The CDR3 coding sequence is TGTGCCAGCAGCTTTGGACACCGCTCCTATAATTCACCCCTCCACTTT.

The chain recombines TRBV15 with TRBJ2-1; maybe TRBD2 (6 bases). V was shortened by 3 bases and J by 0 bases, with 18 bases between the two germline ends. CDR1 and CDR2 (germline): LNHNV, YYDKDF (reference sequence). CDR3 length: 18 residues. CDR3 protein: CATSSLVVGGTSYNEQFF. CDR3 nucleotide sequence: TGTGCCACCAGCAGCTTAGTGGTCGGCGGGACCTCCTACAATGAGCAGTTCTTC.

The rearrangement links TRBV18 to TRBJ1-5; D gene ambiguous. Looked up from germline, CDR1 is KGHSH and CDR2 is LQKENI. With 6 bases removed from V and 4 bases from J, the gap between germline ends came to 13 bases. The CDR3 is 14 amino acids. CDR3 protein: CASSETRPNQPQHF. Here the CDR3 DNA reads TGTGCCAGCTCTGAGACACGGCCTAATCAGCCCCAGCATTTT.

This clone was observed once. This rearrangement joins TRBV11-2 to TRBJ1-1, with a possible D match to TRBD1 (5 bases). The V gene's germline CDR1 is SGHAT and CDR2 FQNNGV. This CDR3 is 13 amino acids long. The ends were cut back, 3 bases at V and 4 bases at J, with 9 bases in the middle. As DNA, the CDR3 is TGTGCCAGCAGCTTCCAGGGTTTCACTGAAGCTTTCTTT. This sequence encodes CASSFQGFTEAFF.

The chain uses TRBV29-1 and TRBJ1-4, with a tentative D call TRBD1 (6 bases). The germline CDR1 and CDR2 sequences are SQVTM and ANQGSEA. V shed 3 bases and J shed 5 bases, with 13 bases lying between them. The CDR3 has 14 residues. The CDR3 region is CSVDRAGVNEKLFF. In DNA form, the CDR3 reads TGCAGCGTTGATCGGGCAGGGGTAAATGAAAAACTGTTTTTT.

This clone appeared a single time. The rearrangement uses TRBV25-1 and TRBJ2-7, with unresolved D. V lost 6 bases and J 0 bases, leaving 6 bases between the germline ends. CDR1 and CDR2 from the germline V gene are MGHDK and SYGVNS. The CDR3 is 12 residues long. The chain's CDR3 is CASRYSSYEQYF. The CDR3 DNA reads as TGTGCCAGCAGGTACAGCTCCTACGAGCAGTACTTC.

The chain combines TRBV4-3 with TRBJ1-1; 7 bases are shared with TRBD1. Trimming took 2 bases from V and 2 from J; bases not matched to a gene: 5. Per germline, CDR1 LGHNA and CDR2 YSLEER. The CDR3 spans 15 residues. The CDR3 here is CASSQPGQVNTEAFF. CDR3 DNA sequence: TGCGCCAGCAGCCAACCCGGACAGGTAAACACTGAAGCTTTCTTT.

J is TRBJ2-7 and V is TRBV2; weak D call: TRBD1 (6 bases). Between the trimmed V and J ends, which lost 6 bases and 2 bases, there was a span of 8 bases. This CDR3 has 12 residues. Germline CDR1 SNHLY, CDR2 FYNNEI. The CDR3 loop reads CASSRQAYEQYF. The CDR3 coding sequence is TGTGCCAGCAGCAGACAGGCCTACGAGCAGTACTTC.

The chain uses TRBV29-1 and TRBJ2-7, with 9 positions matching TRBD1. V gave up 6 bases and J gave up 7 bases; unmatched junction bases: 4. Germline CDR1 SQVTM, CDR2 ANQGSEA. CDR3 length: 11 amino acids. The CDR3 DNA sequence: TGCAGCGTACGGACAGGGGTTGAGCAGTACTTC. This codes for CSVRTGVEQYF.

V usage is TRBV4-1 and J usage is TRBJ1-1; no definite D call. This CDR3 contains 16 residues. The V gene lost 6 bases and the J gene lost 0 bases, with 17 bases spanning the gap. Germline CDR1 and CDR2: MGHRA and YSYEKL. For the CDR3, the DNA is TGCGCCAGCAGGCAACTGTATCGGGGTATGAACACTGAAGCTTTCTTT. Protein sequence: CASRQLYRGMNTEAFF.

This clone was observed a handful of times. The J gene is TRBJ2-1, the V gene TRBV12-5; TRBD2 aligns across 9 bases. The CDR3 extends over 16 amino acids. Germline values: CDR1 LGHNT, CDR2 FRNRAP. Trimming removed 0 bases from V and 7 bases from J; junction bases left unmatched: 7. CDR3 coding DNA: TGTGCTAGTGGTTTGGTACGGCGGGGGGGTGGGAATGAGCAGTTCTTC. Protein sequence: CASGLVRRGGGNEQFF.

The chain combines TRBV2 with TRBJ2-5; D possibly corresponds to TRBD1 (6 bases). The CDR3 consists of 13 residues. Trimming left V 6 bases short and J 12 bases short, with 20 bases between. Germline V gene lookup returns CDR1 SNHLY and CDR2 FYNNEI. CDR3 protein: CASSPQGPGAEYF. The CDR3 DNA reads TGTGCCAGCAGCCCACAGGGACCTGGGGCTGAGTACTTC. Full variable domain (missing parts from reference TRBV2 and TRBJ2-5): EPEVTQTPSHQVTQMGQEVILRCVPISNHLYFYWYRQILGQKVEFLVSFYNNEISEKSEIFDDQFSVERPDGSNFTLKIRSTKLEDSAMYFCASSPQGPGAEYFGPGTRLLVL.

This clone was found a few times. This rearrangement joins TRBV9 to TRBJ2-5; TRBD2 might be the D (5 bases). This CDR3 is built from 16 residues. The germline CDR1 and CDR2 sequences are SGDLS and YYNGEE. V lost 7 bases and J lost 4, with 23 bases in between. CDR3 loop: CASQRSPTDRGETQYF. The DNA for the CDR3 is TGTGCCAGCCAGCGGAGCCCCACGGACCGCGGAGAGACCCAGTACTTC.